This entry features one T cell receptor beta chain sequence. Its antigen is undetermined. Germline V gives CDR1 SQVTM, CDR2 ANQGSEA. This CDR3 contains 14 residues. The junction had 9 bases not matched to a gene; V was cut back by 6 bases and J by 5 bases. This specimen comes from a study of T cell responses to AZD1222 COVID-19 vaccine. Points from the study as a whole: Seropositive status at baseline applied to only five to seven AZD1222 recipients. The CD4 TCRs associated with vaccination extended across spike and predominated at 160-218 and 743-854. Increases in Spike-specific TCR breadth and depth were seen after two AZD1222 doses. Most donors were white British, females outnumbered males, and clonal diversity was possibly underestimated.

Assay used: immunoSEQ multiplex PCR; TCRdb lists only in-frame clones, some missing. The profile shows 150,000 to 200,000 clones, 94% of them singletons. Sequences were derived from peripheral blood, sampled on day 0 of AZD1222 vaccination. The chain has TRBV29-1 and TRBJ2-5, with TRBD1 matching 10 bases. This receptor was taken from an adult in good health. The CDR3 reads CSVVDRGLQETQYF. DNA of the CDR3: TGCAGCGTCGTTGACAGGGGGCTTCAGGAGACCCAGTACTTC. The full variable domain, completed using reference TRBV29-1 and TRBJ2-5, is SAVISQKPSRDICQRGTSLTIQCQVDSQVTMMFWYRQQPGQSLTLIATANQGSEATYESGFVIDKFPISRPNLTFSTLTVSNMSPEDSSIYLCSVVDRGLQETQYFGPGTRLLVL.